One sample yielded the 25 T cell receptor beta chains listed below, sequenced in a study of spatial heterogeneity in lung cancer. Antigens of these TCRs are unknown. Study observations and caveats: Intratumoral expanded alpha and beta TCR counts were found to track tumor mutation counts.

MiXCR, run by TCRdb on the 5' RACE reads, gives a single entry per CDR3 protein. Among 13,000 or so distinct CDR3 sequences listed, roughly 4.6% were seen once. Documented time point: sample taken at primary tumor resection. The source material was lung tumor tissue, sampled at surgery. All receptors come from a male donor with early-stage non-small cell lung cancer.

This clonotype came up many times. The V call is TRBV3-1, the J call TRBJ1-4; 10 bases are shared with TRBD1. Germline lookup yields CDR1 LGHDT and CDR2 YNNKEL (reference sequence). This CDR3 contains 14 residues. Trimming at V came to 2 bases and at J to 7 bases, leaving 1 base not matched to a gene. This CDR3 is CASSQRDRGEKLFF. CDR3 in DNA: TGTGCCAGCAGCCAAAGGGACAGGGGTGAAAAACTGTTTTTT.

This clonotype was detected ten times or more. CDR3 in DNA: TGCGCCAGCAGCTTGCTGAACACTGAAGCTTTCTTT. Translating gives CASSLLNTEAFF. This rearrangement joins TRBV5-1 to TRBJ1-1; unclear D gene. Trimming left V 1 base short and J 0 bases short, with 1 base between. The CDR3 loop spans 12 amino acids. In germline, CDR1 is SGHRS, CDR2 YFSETQ.

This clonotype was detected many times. The CDR3 bases are TGCAGTGCGGCTTGGGATGAGCAGTTCTTC. Translated, it gives CSAAWDEQFF. The genes are TRBV20-1 and TRBJ2-1, with D unresolved. CDR3 size: 10 residues. Per germline, CDR1 DFQATT and CDR2 SNEGSKA (reference sequence). V was cut by 6 bases and J by 8 bases, with 8 bases left in between.

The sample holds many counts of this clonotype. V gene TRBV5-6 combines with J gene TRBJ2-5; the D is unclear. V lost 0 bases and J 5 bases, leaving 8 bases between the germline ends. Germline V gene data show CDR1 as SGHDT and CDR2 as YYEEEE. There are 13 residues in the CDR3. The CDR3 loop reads CASSLGGLETQYF. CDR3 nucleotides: TGTGCCAGCAGCTTGGGGGGTCTGGAGACCCAGTACTTC.

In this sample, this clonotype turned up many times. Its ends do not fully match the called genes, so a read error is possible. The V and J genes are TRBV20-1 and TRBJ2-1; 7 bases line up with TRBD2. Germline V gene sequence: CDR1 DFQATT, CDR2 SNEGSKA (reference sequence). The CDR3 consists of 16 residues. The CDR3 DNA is TGCAGTGCTGCCGGGGCTAGCGGTACCTCCTCCAATGAGCAGTTCTTC. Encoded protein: CSAAGASGTSSNEQFF.

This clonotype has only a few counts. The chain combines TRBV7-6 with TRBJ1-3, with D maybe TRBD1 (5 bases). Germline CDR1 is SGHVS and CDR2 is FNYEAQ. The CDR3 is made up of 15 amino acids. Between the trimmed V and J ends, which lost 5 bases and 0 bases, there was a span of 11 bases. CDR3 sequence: CASSERQSSGNTIYF. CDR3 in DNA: TGTGCCAGCAGCGAGAGACAGAGCTCTGGAAACACCATATATTTT.

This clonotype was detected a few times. The CDR3 region has the DNA TGTGCCAGCAGTTTTACAGGGACTTCCGGGGCCAACGTCCTGACTTTC. Its translation is CASSFTGTSGANVLTF. The rearrangement joins TRBV6-5 to TRBJ2-6; D possibly uses TRBD1 or TRBD2 (6 bases each). The length of the CDR3 is 16 residues. Germline V gene lookup returns CDR1 MNHEY and CDR2 SVGAGI. Trimming pared 4 bases from V and 4 bases from J, leaving 14 bases between.

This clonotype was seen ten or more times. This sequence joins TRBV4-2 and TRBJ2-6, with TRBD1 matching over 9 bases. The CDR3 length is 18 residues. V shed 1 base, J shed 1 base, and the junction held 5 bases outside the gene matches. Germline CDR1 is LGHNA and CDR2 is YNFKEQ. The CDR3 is CASSQARTGVSGANVLTF. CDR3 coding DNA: TGTGCCAGCAGCCAAGCAAGGACAGGGGTATCTGGGGCCAACGTCCTGACTTTC.

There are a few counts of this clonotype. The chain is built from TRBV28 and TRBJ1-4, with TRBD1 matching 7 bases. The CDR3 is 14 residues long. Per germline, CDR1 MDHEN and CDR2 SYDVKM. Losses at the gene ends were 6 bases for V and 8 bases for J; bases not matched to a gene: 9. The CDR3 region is CASRSRGELEKLFF. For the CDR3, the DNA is TGTGCCAGCAGAAGCAGGGGGGAGTTGGAAAAACTGTTTTTT.

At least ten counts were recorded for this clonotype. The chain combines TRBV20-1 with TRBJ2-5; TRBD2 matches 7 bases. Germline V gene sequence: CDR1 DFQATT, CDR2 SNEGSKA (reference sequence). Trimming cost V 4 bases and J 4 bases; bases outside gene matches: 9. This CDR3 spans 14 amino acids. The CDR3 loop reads CSANLQRGAETQYF. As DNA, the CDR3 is TGCAGTGCTAATCTTCAGCGGGGAGCAGAGACCCAGTACTTC.

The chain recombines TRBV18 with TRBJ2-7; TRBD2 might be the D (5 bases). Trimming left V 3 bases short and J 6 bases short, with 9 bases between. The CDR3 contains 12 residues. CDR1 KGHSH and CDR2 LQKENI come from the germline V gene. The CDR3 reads CASSPIRGEQYF. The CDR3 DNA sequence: TGTGCCAGCTCACCGATACGGGGCGAGCAGTACTTC.

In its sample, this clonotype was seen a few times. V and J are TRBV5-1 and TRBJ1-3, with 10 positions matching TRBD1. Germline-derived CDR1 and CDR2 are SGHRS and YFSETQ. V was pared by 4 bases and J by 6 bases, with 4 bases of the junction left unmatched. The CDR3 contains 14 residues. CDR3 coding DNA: TGCGCCAGCAGCCAGGGGACAGGGGAAAACACCATATATTTT. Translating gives CASSQGTGENTIYF.

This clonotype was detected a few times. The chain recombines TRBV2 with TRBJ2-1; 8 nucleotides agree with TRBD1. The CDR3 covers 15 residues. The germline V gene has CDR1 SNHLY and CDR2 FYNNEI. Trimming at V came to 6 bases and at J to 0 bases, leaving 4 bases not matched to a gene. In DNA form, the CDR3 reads TGTGCCAGCAGCACGGACAGGGTCTCCTACAATGAGCAGTTCTTC. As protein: CASSTDRVSYNEQFF.

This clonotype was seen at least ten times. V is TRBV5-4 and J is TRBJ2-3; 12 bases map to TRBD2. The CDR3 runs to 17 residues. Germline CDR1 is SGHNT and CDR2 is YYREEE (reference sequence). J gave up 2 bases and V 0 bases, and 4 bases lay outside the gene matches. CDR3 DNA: TGTGCCAGCAGCTTGGGACTAGCGGGGGCCTACACAGATACGCAGTATTTT. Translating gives CASSLGLAGAYTDTQYF.

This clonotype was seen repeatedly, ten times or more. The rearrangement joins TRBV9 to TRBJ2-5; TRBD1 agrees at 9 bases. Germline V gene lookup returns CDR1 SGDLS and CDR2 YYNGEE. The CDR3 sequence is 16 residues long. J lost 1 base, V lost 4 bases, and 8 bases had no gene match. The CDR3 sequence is CASSPPTGGLQETQYF. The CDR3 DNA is TGTGCCAGCAGCCCTCCGACAGGGGGACTCCAAGAGACCCAGTACTTC.

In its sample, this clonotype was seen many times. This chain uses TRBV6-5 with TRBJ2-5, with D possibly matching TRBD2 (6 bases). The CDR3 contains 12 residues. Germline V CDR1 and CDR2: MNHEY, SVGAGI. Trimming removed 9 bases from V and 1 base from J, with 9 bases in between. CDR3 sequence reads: CASRDFQETQYF. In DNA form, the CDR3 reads TGTGCCAGTCGGGACTTCCAAGAGACCCAGTACTTC.

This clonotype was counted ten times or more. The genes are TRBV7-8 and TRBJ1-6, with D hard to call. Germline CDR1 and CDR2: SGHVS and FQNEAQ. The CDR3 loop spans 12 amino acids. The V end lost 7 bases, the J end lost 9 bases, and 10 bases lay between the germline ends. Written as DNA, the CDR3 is TGTGCCAGCAACGACTGGGGTTCACCCCTCCACTTT. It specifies CASNDWGSPLHF.

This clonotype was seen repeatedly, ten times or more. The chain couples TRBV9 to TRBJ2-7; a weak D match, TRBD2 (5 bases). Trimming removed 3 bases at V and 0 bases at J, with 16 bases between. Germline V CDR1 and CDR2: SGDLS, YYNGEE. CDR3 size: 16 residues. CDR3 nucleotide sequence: TGTGCCAGCAGCGAGTCGGAGGACCCGAGCTCCTACGAGCAGTACTTC. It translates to CASSESEDPSSYEQYF. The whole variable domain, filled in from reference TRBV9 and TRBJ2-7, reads DSGVTQTPKHLITATGQRVTLRCSPRSGDLSVYWYQQSLDQGLQFLIQYYNGEERAKGNILERFSAQQFPDLHSELNLSSLELGDSALYFCASSESEDPSSYEQYFGPGTRLTVT.

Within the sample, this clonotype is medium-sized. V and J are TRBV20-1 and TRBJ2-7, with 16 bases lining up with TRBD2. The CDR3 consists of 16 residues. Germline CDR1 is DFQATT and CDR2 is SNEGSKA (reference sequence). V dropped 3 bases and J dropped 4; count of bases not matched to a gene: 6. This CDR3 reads CSASGTSGGAVYEQYF. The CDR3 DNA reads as TGCAGTGCTAGCGGGACTAGCGGGGGGGCCGTATACGAGCAGTACTTC.

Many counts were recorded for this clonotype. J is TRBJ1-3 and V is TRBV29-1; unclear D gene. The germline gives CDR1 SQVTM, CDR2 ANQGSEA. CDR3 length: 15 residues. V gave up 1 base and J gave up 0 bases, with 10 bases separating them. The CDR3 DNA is TGCAGCGTTGAAGTCGGCGGCTACTCTGGAAACACCATATATTTT. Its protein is CSVEVGGYSGNTIYF.

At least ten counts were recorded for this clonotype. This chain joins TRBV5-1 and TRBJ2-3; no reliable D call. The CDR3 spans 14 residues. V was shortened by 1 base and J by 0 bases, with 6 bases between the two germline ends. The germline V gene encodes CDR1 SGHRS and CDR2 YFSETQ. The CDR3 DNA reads TGCGCCAGCAGCTTGTTCAGAAGCACAGATACGCAGTATTTT. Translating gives CASSLFRSTDTQYF.

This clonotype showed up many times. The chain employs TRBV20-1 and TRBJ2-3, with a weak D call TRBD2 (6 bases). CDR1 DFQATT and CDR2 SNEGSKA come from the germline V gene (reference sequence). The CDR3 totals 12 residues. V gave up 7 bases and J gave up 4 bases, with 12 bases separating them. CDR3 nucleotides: TGCAGTGTTGCCCAGCGGGCAGATACGCAGTATTTT. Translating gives CSVAQRADTQYF.

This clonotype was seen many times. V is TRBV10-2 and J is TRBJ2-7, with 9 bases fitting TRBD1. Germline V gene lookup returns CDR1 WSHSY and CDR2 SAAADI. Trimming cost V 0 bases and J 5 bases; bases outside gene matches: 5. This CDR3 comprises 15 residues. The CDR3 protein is CASSESRDRAHEQYF. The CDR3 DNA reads TGCGCCAGCAGTGAGTCGAGGGACAGGGCCCACGAGCAGTACTTC.

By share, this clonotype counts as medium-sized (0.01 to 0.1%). The CDR3 bases are TGCAGTGCTTCCCTGAGGGGCGGGGGACTCGGGGATACGCAGTATTTT. Translated: CSASLRGGGLGDTQYF. The chain joins TRBV20-1 to TRBJ2-3, with 7 bases that match TRBD2. V lost 5 bases and J lost 6; bases outside the gene matches: 17. Germline V gives CDR1 DFQATT, CDR2 SNEGSKA (reference sequence). There are 16 residues in the CDR3.

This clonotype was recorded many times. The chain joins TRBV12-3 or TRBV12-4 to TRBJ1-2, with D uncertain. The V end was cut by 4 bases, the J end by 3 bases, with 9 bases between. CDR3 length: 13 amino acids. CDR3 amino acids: CASSSQVYYGYTF. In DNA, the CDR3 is TGTGCCAGCAGTTCGCAAGTCTACTATGGCTACACCTTC.